Each of the 27 T cell receptor beta chains below was sequenced from the same sample in a study of cytomegalovirus exposure and HLA in healthy donors. Primers for the PCR totalled 60 Vbeta and 13 Jbeta. Sequencing used immunoSEQ multiplex PCR; TCRdb keeps in-frame clones, though not all of them. Here the sample spans more than 110,000 clones, approximately 80% being singletons. The sequenced sample consisted of PBMCs. Receptors originate from a young man in good health and CMV-seropositive.

The chain employs TRBV6-6 and TRBJ1-1, with no clear D. Germline V gives CDR1 MNHNY, CDR2 SVGAGI (reference sequence). Trimming removed 2 bases at V and 0 bases at J, with 7 bases between. This CDR3 is 14 amino acids long. The CDR3 sequence: CASSYEGLNTEAFF. The CDR3 DNA reads TGTGCCAGCAGTTACGAGGGCTTGAACACTGAAGCTTTCTTT.

Only one count was recorded for this clone. The J gene is TRBJ2-3, the V gene TRBV5-5; D ambiguous. V was trimmed by 0 bases and J by 0 bases, leaving 11 bases between them. Germline assignment: CDR1 SGHKS and CDR2 YYEKEE (reference sequence). This CDR3 spans 16 amino acids. In DNA, the CDR3 is TGTGCCAGCAGCTTGGAGGCATCACTAAGCACAGATACGCAGTATTTT. Protein: CASSLEASLSTDTQYF.

The chain employs TRBV18 and TRBJ1-1; D is unresolved. The germline V gene encodes CDR1 KGHSH and CDR2 LQKENI. CDR3 length: 15 amino acids. The ends were cut back, 2 bases at V and 1 base at J, with 11 bases in the middle. CDR3 bases: TGTGCCAGCTCACCATGGGAGGTCGGGAACACTGAAGCTTTCTTT. Protein product: CASSPWEVGNTEAFF.

V usage is TRBV9 and J usage is TRBJ2-7; TRBD2 matches at 8 bases. This CDR3 spans 14 amino acids. Losses at the gene ends were 7 bases for V and 0 bases for J; bases not matched to a gene: 6. Germline CDR1 and CDR2: SGDLS and YYNGEE. CDR3: CASSPGGTSYEQYF. The CDR3, as DNA: TGTGCCAGCTCCCCGGGGGGGACCTCCTACGAGCAGTACTTC.

The chain carries TRBV28 and TRBJ2-7, with TRBD2 matching 10 bases. Germline CDR1 is MDHEN and CDR2 is SYDVKM. The CDR3 sequence is 14 residues long. V lost 9 bases, J lost 1 base, and 6 bases stayed unmatched. CDR3 DNA sequence: TGTGCCAGTTCTGAACTAGCGGGGTCCTACGAGCAGTACTTC. Translated: CASSELAGSYEQYF.

This clone was seen more than once but under ten times. For the CDR3, the DNA is TGTGCCAGCAGCACAAGCGGGGGGCCGGGTGAGCAGTTCTTC. Residues: CASSTSGGPGEQFF. The chain carries TRBV9 and TRBJ2-1, with 9 bases identical to TRBD2. Germline trimming cut 4 bases from V and 9 bases from J; bases unmatched to any gene: 8. Per the germline V gene, CDR1 is SGDLS and CDR2 is YYNGEE. The CDR3 is made up of 14 amino acids.

The chain recombines TRBV6-5 with TRBJ2-5; TRBD1 aligns across 7 bases. Germline loops: CDR1 MNHEY, CDR2 SVGAGI. Germline trimming cut 4 bases from V and 1 base from J; bases unmatched to any gene: 3. This CDR3 spans 14 amino acids. In DNA, the CDR3 is TGTGCCAGCAGTTCGGGACAGCTCCAAGAGACCCAGTACTTC. This translates into CASSSGQLQETQYF.

The chain carries TRBV28 and TRBJ1-5; weak D call: TRBD1 (6 bases). The CDR3 totals 16 residues. V was shortened by 2 bases and J by 0 bases, with 11 bases between the two germline ends. CDR1 and CDR2 (germline): MDHEN, SYDVKM. DNA for the CDR3: TGTGCCAGCAGTTTAAACGGACAGATTAGCAATCAGCCCCAGCATTTT. This gives the protein CASSLNGQISNQPQHF.

This chain connects TRBV19 to TRBJ2-3; 10 bases are shared with TRBD2. This CDR3 comprises 14 residues. Germline-derived CDR1 and CDR2 are LNHDA and SQIVND (reference sequence). With 7 bases clipped from V and 6 bases from J, the junction kept 7 bases outside the gene matches. This chain's CDR3 is CASTKREGRDTQYF. For the CDR3, the DNA is TGTGCCAGTACTAAGCGGGAGGGGAGGGATACGCAGTATTTT. Full variable domain (outside the CDR3, taken from reference TRBV19 and TRBJ2-3): DGGITQSPKYLFRKEGQNVTLSCEQNLNHDAMYWYRQDPGQGLRLIYYSQIVNDFQKGDIAEGYSVSREKKESFPLTVTSAQKNPTAFYLCASTKREGRDTQYFGPGTRLTVL.

V usage is TRBV19 and J usage is TRBJ1-5; tentative D call: TRBD1 (5 bases). This CDR3 is 17 amino acids long. Germline values: CDR1 LNHDA, CDR2 SQIVND (reference sequence). V shed 1 base and J shed 6 bases, with 19 bases lying between them. DNA of the CDR3: TGTGCCAGTAGTATAGTTGGGGGAGGGGCAGACATTCAGCCCCAGCATTTT. Its protein product is CASSIVGGGADIQPQHF.

The CDR3 region has the DNA TGTGCCTGGAGGGATGCTATCTCGACGGGGGGAGCTTTCTTT. Its translation: CAWRDAISTGGAFF. The J gene is TRBJ1-1, the V gene TRBV30; a weak D match, TRBD1 (5 bases). Trimming took 3 bases from V and 10 from J, leaving 21 bases between them. Germline CDR1 GTSNPN, CDR2 SVGIG (reference sequence). The CDR3 contains 14 residues.

This clone was recorded once. V gene TRBV5-1 combines with J gene TRBJ2-3; 9 bases are shared with TRBD1. Germline CDR1 reads SGHRS; CDR2 reads YFSETQ. The CDR3 is 16 residues long. V shed 3 bases and J 0 bases; nucleotides not matched to a gene: 5. CDR3 sequence (DNA): TGCGCCAGCAGCTACGGGACAGGGCTTAGCACAGATACGCAGTATTTT. This encodes CASSYGTGLSTDTQYF.

V gene TRBV27 combines with J gene TRBJ2-7; D possibly corresponds to TRBD1 (6 bases). Trimming removed 4 bases at V and 4 bases at J, with 17 bases between. The CDR3 extends over 15 amino acids. Germline CDR1 reads MNHEY; CDR2 reads SMNVEV (reference sequence). CDR3 amino acids: CASSYSYRDRYEQYF. The CDR3 region has the DNA TGTGCCAGCAGTTATTCGTACAGGGACCGATACGAGCAGTACTTC.

The chain recombines TRBV6-1 with TRBJ2-3; 10 bases are shared with TRBD2. CDR1 and CDR2 (germline): MNHNS, SASEGT. The CDR3 has 15 amino acids. With V trimmed by 11 bases and J by 5 bases, 13 bases remained unmatched. DNA for the CDR3: TGTGCCGCGACCGGAGCGGGGGGGAATAGAGATACGCAGTATTTT. Protein: CAATGAGGNRDTQYF.

The V call is TRBV29-1, the J call TRBJ2-1; 10 bases are a match to TRBD2. The length of the CDR3 is 14 residues. Unmatched junction bases numbered 4, after V lost 2 bases and J lost 6 bases. Germline assignment: CDR1 SQVTM and CDR2 ANQGSEA. The CDR3 spells CSVELSSGGNEQFF. The CDR3 DNA reads as TGCAGCGTTGAACTGTCTAGCGGGGGCAATGAGCAGTTCTTC.

This clone was counted between two and nine times. This chain connects TRBV12-5 to TRBJ2-7, with unresolved D. CDR1 LGHNT and CDR2 FRNRAP come from the germline V gene. The CDR3 length is 14 residues. The V end was cut by 4 bases, the J end by 0 bases, with 10 bases between. DNA of the CDR3: TGTGCTAGTGGTTCTGGTTACAGCTCCTACGAGCAGTACTTC. Translated, it gives CASGSGYSSYEQYF.

The rearrangement joins TRBV9 to TRBJ1-3, with D hard to call. Germline CDR1 is SGDLS and CDR2 is YYNGEE. V lost 2 bases to trimming and J lost 0 bases, with 9 bases between them. The CDR3 is made up of 15 amino acids. The CDR3 DNA reads as TGTGCCAGCAGCGTGGGTGGAGCCTCTGGAAACACCATATATTTT. It specifies CASSVGGASGNTIYF.

The rearrangement links TRBV5-1 to TRBJ1-4; 12 positions match TRBD1. V lost 1 base, J lost 8 bases, and 3 bases stayed unmatched. This CDR3 has 15 amino acids. Germline V gives CDR1 SGHRS, CDR2 YFSETQ. The CDR3 here is CASSLLGTGGEKLFF. The CDR3 coding sequence is TGCGCCAGCAGCTTGCTCGGGACAGGGGGCGAAAAACTGTTTTTT.

This clone was counted once. The chain is built from TRBV2 and TRBJ1-6, with TRBD1 matching over 7 bases. Germline CDR1 reads SNHLY; CDR2 reads FYNNEI. The length of the CDR3 is 15 residues. J gave up 0 bases and V 7 bases, and 3 bases lay outside the gene matches. CDR3 sequence reads: CASIRDSSYNSPLHF. CDR3 coding DNA: TGTGCCAGCATTAGGGACAGCTCCTATAATTCACCCCTCCACTTT.

This clone was seen just once. The J gene is TRBJ2-7, the V gene TRBV25-1, with 10 bases lining up with TRBD1. V lost 4 bases and J lost 4; bases outside the gene matches: 1. Germline CDR1 is MGHDK and CDR2 is SYGVNS. This CDR3 spans 13 amino acids. CDR3 protein: CASSGTGGYEQYF. The CDR3 DNA reads as TGTGCCAGCAGTGGGACAGGGGGGTACGAGCAGTACTTC.

V and J are TRBV5-4 and TRBJ1-4; D ambiguous. The V end was cut by 1 base, the J end by 2 bases, with 12 bases between. Germline V gives CDR1 SGHNT, CDR2 YYREEE (reference sequence). The CDR3 consists of 16 residues. CDR3 protein: CASSLMGVHTNEKLFF. CDR3 coding DNA: TGTGCCAGCAGCTTGATGGGAGTTCATACTAATGAAAAACTGTTTTTT.

V gene TRBV27 combines with J gene TRBJ2-7; TRBD2 matches at 10 bases. Germline-derived CDR1 and CDR2 are MNHEY and SMNVEV (reference sequence). The CDR3 runs 15 residues. Unmatched junction bases numbered 6, after V lost 3 bases and J lost 4 bases. This chain's CDR3 is CASSFRTSGVYEQYF. Here the CDR3 DNA reads TGTGCCAGCAGTTTCCGGACTAGCGGAGTATACGAGCAGTACTTC.

The rearrangement links TRBV30 to TRBJ2-7; 8 bases match TRBD1. Losses at the gene ends were 4 bases for V and 2 bases for J; bases not matched to a gene: 7. Germline CDR1 GTSNPN, CDR2 SVGIG (reference sequence). The CDR3 extends over 14 amino acids. CDR3 region: CAWIPGGGTYEQYF. CDR3 in DNA: TGTGCCTGGATCCCAGGGGGCGGCACCTACGAGCAGTACTTC.

This sequence joins TRBV2 and TRBJ1-6; TRBD1 might be the D (6 bases). V lost 8 bases and J 5 bases, leaving 16 bases between the germline ends. Germline values: CDR1 SNHLY, CDR2 FYNNEI. The CDR3 contains 15 residues. CDR3 nucleotides: TGTGCCAGCCGTCAGGGGAAAGGGGATAATTCACCCCTCCACTTT. It codes for CASRQGKGDNSPLHF. The full variable domain, completed using reference TRBV2 and TRBJ1-6, is EPEVTQTPSHQVTQMGQEVILRCVPISNHLYFYWYRQILGQKVEFLVSFYNNEISEKSEIFDDQFSVERPDGSNFTLKIRSTKLEDSAMYFCASRQGKGDNSPLHFGNGTRLTVT.

DNA of the CDR3: TGTGCCAGCAGCTTGTCCGCGGGGCCCCACAATGAGCAGTTCTTC. Translated: CASSLSAGPHNEQFF. This sequence joins TRBV5-5 and TRBJ2-1; TRBD2 might be the D (6 bases). Germline CDR1 and CDR2: SGHKS and YYEKEE (reference sequence). V was cut by 1 base and J by 5 bases, with 13 bases left in between. The CDR3 loop spans 15 amino acids.

This rearrangement joins TRBV18 to TRBJ1-4; no reliable D call. Germline V lookup: CDR1 KGHSH, CDR2 LQKENI. CDR3 length: 12 residues. Trimming stripped 7 bases from V and 3 bases from J, with 6 bases between. The CDR3 sequence: CASFSANEKLFF. As DNA, the CDR3 is TGTGCCAGCTTTAGTGCTAATGAAAAACTGTTTTTT.

The chain employs TRBV29-1 and TRBJ2-1; 12 bases agree with TRBD1. The V gene end was trimmed by 2 bases and the J gene end by 4 bases; junction bases not matched to a gene: 12. This CDR3 is 18 amino acids long. The germline CDR1 and CDR2 sequences are SQVTM and ANQGSEA. CDR3 nucleotides: TGCAGCGTTGAAATCTCCGGGACAGGGGGCGCGGTGTACAATGAGCAGTTCTTC. Its translation: CSVEISGTGGAVYNEQFF.